This T cell receptor beta chain was sequenced in a study of cytomegalovirus exposure and HLA in healthy donors. Study results and limitations: A later analysis by the authors found several of the most significant clusters apparently linked to common viral pathogens. Later analysis found that TCR beta chains associated with HLA were more clonally expanded than other, equally common chains.

Trimming took 1 base from V and 3 from J, leaving 9 bases between them. This CDR3 has 15 amino acids. The germline gives CDR1 SGHVS, CDR2 FQNEAQ. This clone was seen once. Its antigen is unknown. PCR amplification relied on 60 Vbeta primers (plus 13 Jbeta primers). Authors' methods: An analysis that came later counted 70 million to 100 million unique TCR beta chains, around 12 million shared. TCRdb's table, derived via immunoSEQ multiplex PCR, lists solely in-frame clones and lacks some. The V and J calls and clone size are taken from that table; D and trimming were inferred from the DNA. The data contain approximately 200,000 clones, 79% of them singletons.

This chain uses TRBV7-8 with TRBJ1-4; no clear D gene. The sequence derives from a girl between 5 and 17 years old in good health and CMV-seropositive. Sequencing input: PBMCs. The CDR3 sequence is CASSLGPPANEKLFF. CDR3 nucleotide sequence: TGTGCCAGCAGCTTAGGCCCTCCAGCTAATGAAAAACTGTTTTTT.